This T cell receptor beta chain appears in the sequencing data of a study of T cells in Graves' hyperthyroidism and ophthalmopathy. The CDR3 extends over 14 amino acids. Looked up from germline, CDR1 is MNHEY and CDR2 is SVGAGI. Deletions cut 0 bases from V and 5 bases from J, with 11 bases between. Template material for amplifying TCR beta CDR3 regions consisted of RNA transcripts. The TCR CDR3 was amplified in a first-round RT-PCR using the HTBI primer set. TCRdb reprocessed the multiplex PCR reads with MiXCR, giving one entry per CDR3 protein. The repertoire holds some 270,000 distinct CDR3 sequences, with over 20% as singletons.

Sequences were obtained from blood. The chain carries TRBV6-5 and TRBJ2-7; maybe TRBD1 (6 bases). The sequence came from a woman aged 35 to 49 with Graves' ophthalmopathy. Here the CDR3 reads CASSYSTQGDEQYF. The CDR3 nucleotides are TGTGCCAGCAGTTACTCTACACAGGGTGACGAGCAGTACTTC.